This TCR beta chain is drawn from a study of cytomegalovirus exposure and HLA in healthy donors. Primers included in the PCR were 60 Vbeta and 13 Jbeta primers. TCRdb's copy holds only in-frame clones and misses some; the assay was immunoSEQ multiplex PCR. The table has about 210,000 clones, around 80% seen once. CDR1 SGDLS and CDR2 YYNGEE come from the germline V gene. The CDR3 is 18 residues long. V was clipped by 0 bases and J by 4 bases; unmatched bases: 14. This sequence originates from a man between 35 and 55 years old in good health and CMV-seropositive. The chain is built from TRBV9 and TRBJ2-7, with 9 bases identical to TRBD2. Sequenced input: PBMCs. Here the CDR3 DNA reads TGTGCCAGCAGCGTAGCTGACCCATTTGCGGGAGGGCTATACGAGCAGTACTTC. Amino acids: CASSVADPFAGGLYEQYF.